This TCR beta chain derives from a study of shared clonotypes between healthy human individuals. About the research overall: Researchers assigned three CD4 naive, three CD4 memory, two CD8 naive and one CD8 memory plate to each donor.

For this clone: Its antigen remains unidentified.

Study-level findings and limits: Rarefaction curves obtained for sorted subsets showed sequencing incomplete despite large depth. The study found roughly 5% of naive CD4 clonotypes shared across four donors.

TCRdb's copy holds only in-frame clones and misses some; the assay was immunoSEQ multiplex PCR. The sample holds 2 million to 2.5 million clones; less than 95% are singletons and the top ten take 0.37%. The clonotype originates from a man younger than 35 in good health. Some clones in this sample may be carry-over from other donors' samples. Sequencing was done on a sample of naive CD4+ T cells from PBMCs. Regarding subset: CD45RA+ positively selected.

CDR3 bases: TGCAGCGTTGAAGGGGGGTACGGAAACACCATATATTTT. Protein: CSVEGGYGNTIYF. The chain uses TRBV29-1 and TRBJ1-3; TRBD1 is a possible D gene (5 bases). Per germline, CDR1 SQVTM and CDR2 ANQGSEA. Trimming took off 1 base at V and 4 bases at J, with 8 bases between the two ends. The CDR3 length is 13 residues.